This TCR beta chain was obtained from a study of T-cell reconstitution after alpha-beta-depleted transplantation in children. Whole-study results and caveats: About two months after transplant, alpha-beta T cells reportedly came from several hundred expanded graft clones. Surviving recipient T cells and intrathymic progenitors accounted for some patients' high TCRbeta diversity at day 60. T cells produced anew were the main source of T-cell counts and diversity one year after transplant.

Germline CDR1 reads SGDLS; CDR2 reads YYNGEE. The CDR3 length is 15 residues. The V end lost 0 bases, the J end lost 1 base, and 10 bases lay between the germline ends. This clonotype was detected many times. Its antigen is undetermined. The library targeted TCRbeta and was prepared with unique molecular identifiers. TCRdb processed the PCR reads anew with MiXCR; each CDR3 protein has one entry. The data contain around 30,000 distinct CDR3 sequences, under 6.5% of them seen just once; the ten biggest clones take up 25% to 30%. The input for sequencing was peripheral blood, taken 60 days after TCRalphabeta/CD19-depleted stem cell transplant. This receptor was taken from a child less than two years old who had a stem cell transplant for acute myeloid leukemia, so the T cells may come from the graft donor. The chain uses TRBV9 and TRBJ1-1; D might be TRBD1 (6 bases). CDR3 in amino acids: CASSVGFRGNTEAFF. DNA for the CDR3: TGTGCCAGCAGCGTAGGGTTCAGGGGGAACACTGAAGCTTTCTTT.